Listed here are 28 T cell receptor beta chains from one sample, sequenced in a study of cytomegalovirus exposure and HLA in healthy donors. Primers: 60 Vbeta forward and 13 Jbeta reverse. The assay was immunoSEQ multiplex PCR, and TCRdb's table has in-frame clones only and misses some. The repertoire holds about 180,000 clones, around 80% seen once, with more than 3.5% in the top ten. Sequences were obtained from PBMCs. Every receptor here comes from a woman in her fifties or sixties in good health and CMV-seropositive.

J is TRBJ2-3 and V is TRBV7-8; perhaps TRBD2 as D (6 bases). CDR1 and CDR2 (germline): SGHVS, FQNEAQ. The germline V and J ends were trimmed by 4 bases and 0 bases, with 14 bases remaining between them. This CDR3 contains 16 residues. The CDR3 here is CASSYQGTSSTDTQYF. The CDR3 region has the DNA TGTGCCAGCAGCTACCAAGGGACTTCTAGCACAGATACGCAGTATTTT.

The chain is built from TRBV6-1 and TRBJ2-3; TRBD2 matches 9 bases. V shed 5 bases and J 0 bases; nucleotides not matched to a gene: 3. Germline assignment: CDR1 MNHNS and CDR2 SASEGT. This CDR3 is 15 amino acids long. This CDR3 reads CASSRLAESTDTQYF. The CDR3 bases are TGTGCCAGCAGTCGACTAGCGGAAAGCACAGATACGCAGTATTTT.

This rearrangement joins TRBV7-2 to TRBJ2-5, with D possibly matching TRBD2 (6 bases). The CDR3 spans 16 residues. Germline CDR1 is SGHTA and CDR2 is FQGNSA. Trimming shortened V by 5 bases and J by 4 bases, and 20 bases separated the two germline ends. The CDR3 sequence is CASSQELGGARETQYF. CDR3 nucleotides: TGTGCCAGCAGCCAGGAACTAGGCGGGGCGCGAGAGACCCAGTACTTC.

This clone was counted only a few times. In DNA form, the CDR3 reads TGTGCCAGTAGTATAGGGCGGGGGTTCGCCAAAAACATTCAGTACTTC. Its protein product is CASSIGRGFAKNIQYF. This chain uses TRBV19 with TRBJ2-4, with 7 bases identical to TRBD2. V shed 1 base and J 1 base; nucleotides not matched to a gene: 4. The germline CDR1 and CDR2 sequences are LNHDA and SQIVND (reference sequence). CDR3 length equals 16 residues. The whole variable domain, remainder taken from reference TRBV19 and TRBJ2-4, is DGGITQSPKYLFRKEGQNVTLSCEQNLNHDAMYWYRQDPGQGLRLIYYSQIVNDFQKGDIAEGYSVSREKKESFPLTVTSAQKNPTAFYLCASSIGRGFAKNIQYFGAGTRLSVL.

The rearrangement links TRBV7-9 to TRBJ1-3, with D possibly matching TRBD1 (5 bases). Germline V gene data show CDR1 as SEHNR and CDR2 as FQNEAQ (reference sequence). This CDR3 comprises 15 residues. The ends were cut back, 5 bases at V and 3 bases at J, with 14 bases in the middle. CDR3 in amino acids: CASSPSRVIGNTIYF. CDR3 sequence (DNA): TGTGCCAGCAGCCCAAGCAGGGTAATTGGAAACACCATATATTTT.

Concerning this clone itself: Its ends do not fully match the called genes, so a read error is possible. V is TRBV2 and J is TRBJ2-7, with 10 bases identical to TRBD2. The germline CDR1 and CDR2 sequences are SNHLY and FYNNEI. This CDR3 spans 12 amino acids. In DNA, the CDR3 is TGTGCCAGCAGTCCTGGTTTGGTAGCGGGAGGCTTC. As protein: CASSPGLVAGGF. The complete variable domain, with remaining parts taken from reference TRBV2 and TRBJ2-7, reads EPEVTQTPSHQVTQMGQEVILRCVPISNHLYFYWYRQILGQKVEFLVSFYNNEISEKSEIFDDQFSVERPDGSNFTLKIRSTKLEDSAMYFCASSPGLVAGGFGPGTRLTVT.

The chain recombines TRBV18 with TRBJ1-4; TRBD1 matches at 7 bases. The junction had 8 bases not matched to a gene; V was cut back by 2 bases and J by 8 bases. There are 15 residues in the CDR3. Germline CDR1 is KGHSH and CDR2 is LQKENI. The CDR3 spells CASSPKKTGDEKLFF. CDR3 DNA sequence: TGTGCCAGCTCACCAAAGAAAACAGGGGACGAAAAACTGTTTTTT.

The chain combines TRBV5-6 with TRBJ1-1; 9 nucleotides match TRBD1. CDR1 and CDR2 from the germline V gene are SGHDT and YYEEEE. With V trimmed by 0 bases and J by 1 base, 10 bases remained unmatched. The CDR3 is 18 residues long. The CDR3 loop is CASSLVIGGTGRNTEAFF. The CDR3 DNA follows: TGTGCCAGCAGCTTGGTGATTGGAGGGACAGGGAGGAACACTGAAGCTTTCTTT.

The J gene is TRBJ2-2, the V gene TRBV30, with 9 bases fitting TRBD1. The CDR3 has 16 residues. Germline CDR1 and CDR2: GTSNPN and SVGIG (reference sequence). V lost 3 bases to trimming and J lost 4 bases; unmatched junction nucleotides: 9. Here the CDR3 DNA reads TGTGCCTGGAGAACACCGGGACAGGGATTCACCGGGGAGCTGTTTTTT. It translates to CAWRTPGQGFTGELFF.

The V and J genes are TRBV28 and TRBJ2-3; 7 positions agree with TRBD1. Germline loops: CDR1 MDHEN, CDR2 SYDVKM. The CDR3 consists of 19 residues. V gave up 4 bases and J gave up 0 bases; unmatched junction bases: 16. CDR3 region: CASSSQLGNRDSSTDTQYF. In DNA form, the CDR3 reads TGTGCCAGCAGTTCCCAACTAGGTAACCGGGACAGCAGCACAGATACGCAGTATTTT.

This chain links TRBV5-4 with TRBJ2-5; 8 bases are a match to TRBD2. Unmatched junction bases numbered 7, after V lost 5 bases and J lost 4 bases. The CDR3 runs to 14 residues. Germline V CDR1 and CDR2: SGHNT, YYREEE (reference sequence). The DNA of the CDR3 is TGTGCCAGCAGGCTTGGCGGGGGGTCAGAGACCCAGTACTTC. It is translated as CASRLGGGSETQYF.

The chain is built from TRBV10-3 and TRBJ2-7, with a weak D call TRBD1 (5 bases). This CDR3 comprises 13 residues. The V gene's germline CDR1 is ENHRY and CDR2 SYGVKD. Trimming pared 0 bases from V and 6 bases from J, leaving 9 bases between. CDR3 region: CAISESRGREQYF. The CDR3 DNA sequence: TGTGCCATCAGTGAGTCAAGGGGCCGCGAGCAGTACTTC.

The chain couples TRBV28 to TRBJ2-1, with D possibly matching TRBD1 (7 bases). CDR3 length: 18 residues. Trimming took off 5 bases at V and 7 bases at J, with 27 bases between the two ends. Germline V gene lookup returns CDR1 MDHEN and CDR2 SYDVKM. For the CDR3, the DNA is TGTGCCAGCAGTCCACGCGGGACAGTTCTCGGTGCACGTAATGAGCAGTTCTTC. It yields the protein CASSPRGTVLGARNEQFF.

The chain links TRBV6-4 to TRBJ2-3, with 9 nucleotides matching TRBD1. The CDR3 has 15 residues. Germline loops: CDR1 MRHNA, CDR2 SNTAGT. The ends lost 5 bases at V and 4 bases at J; junction bases unmatched: 7. The CDR3 DNA follows: TGTGCCAGCAGTTTAACAGGGGGCGAGTCAGATACGCAGTATTTT. This encodes CASSLTGGESDTQYF.

The chain employs TRBV4-1 and TRBJ2-7; 8 bases agree with TRBD1. This CDR3 contains 15 residues. Germline V gene data show CDR1 as MGHRA and CDR2 as YSYEKL. Losses at the gene ends were 3 bases for V and 2 bases for J; bases not matched to a gene: 6. CDR3 DNA sequence: TGCGCCAGCAGCCAGGCCCGGACAGGGACCTACGAGCAGTACTTC. As protein: CASSQARTGTYEQYF.

This clone was seen a single time. This sequence joins TRBV2 and TRBJ2-7, with D unclear. CDR1 and CDR2 from the germline V gene are SNHLY and FYNNEI. The CDR3 is made up of 14 amino acids. With 5 bases removed from V and 4 bases from J, the gap between germline ends came to 15 bases. CDR3 DNA sequence: TGTGCCAGCAGTAGGCCCAATTCCGGGTACGAGCAGTACTTC. Protein sequence: CASSRPNSGYEQYF.

The V and J genes are TRBV2 and TRBJ2-2, with D possibly TRBD1 on 6 matching bases. V gave up 5 bases and J gave up 1 base, with 11 bases separating them. The CDR3 loop spans 15 amino acids. CDR1 and CDR2 (germline): SNHLY, FYNNEI. The CDR3, as DNA: TGTGCCAGCAGTTACAGGGCCCTGAACACCGGGGAGCTGTTTTTT. Residues: CASSYRALNTGELFF.

J is TRBJ1-5 and V is TRBV5-1; D is possibly TRBD1 (5 bases). The CDR3 spans 16 residues. Germline V gives CDR1 SGHRS, CDR2 YFSETQ. V lost 0 bases and J 6 bases, leaving 16 bases between the germline ends. The CDR3 DNA is TGCGCCAGCAGCTTGGAGGGTAGGGGTATTGGTCAGCCCCAGCATTTT. Translating it yields CASSLEGRGIGQPQHF.

The chain links TRBV28 to TRBJ1-2, with TRBD1 matching 8 bases. Losses at the gene ends were 5 bases for V and 6 bases for J; bases not matched to a gene: 5. CDR3 length equals 13 residues. Germline CDR1 is MDHEN and CDR2 is SYDVKM. CDR3 nucleotide sequence: TGTGCCAGCAGTGAACCGGGACAGGATGGCTACACCTTC. It codes for CASSEPGQDGYTF.

For this clone: Germline is not matched at one junction end, which may reflect a read error. The chain couples TRBV7-9 to TRBJ2-7; TRBD2 might be the D (5 bases). The CDR3 extends over 17 amino acids. Looked up from germline, CDR1 is SEHNR and CDR2 is FQNEAQ (reference sequence). The CDR3 spells CSSSPTRPQEDAYEQYF. The CDR3 bases are TGTTCCAGCAGCCCGACCCGACCCCAGGAGGATGCCTACGAGCAGTACTTC.

The chain links TRBV7-2 to TRBJ1-3; no clear D. This CDR3 is 15 amino acids long. Trimming took off 8 bases at V and 4 bases at J, with 18 bases between the two ends. From germline, CDR1 is SGHTA and CDR2 FQGNSA. The CDR3 nucleotides are TGTGCCAGCGGACCGTACGCCCGGGAGGGAAACACCATATATTTT. Translated: CASGPYAREGNTIYF.

The chain recombines TRBV30 with TRBJ2-2, with TRBD2 as a possible D gene (7 bases). The germline CDR1 and CDR2 sequences are GTSNPN and SVGIG (reference sequence). This CDR3 has 15 amino acids. With 1 base removed from V and 5 bases from J, the gap between germline ends came to 14 bases. For the CDR3, the DNA is TGTGCCTGGAGTGCCGCGGGGGCGGGAACCGGGGAGCTGTTTTTT. It yields the protein CAWSAAGAGTGELFF. The entire variable domain, with the rest obtained from reference TRBV30 and TRBJ2-2, is as follows: SQTIHQWPATLVQPVGSPLSLECTVEGTSNPNLYWYRQAAGRGLQLLFYSVGIGQISSEVPQNLSASRPQDRQFILSSKKLLLSDSGFYLCAWSAAGAGTGELFFGEGSRLTVL.

The chain joins TRBV7-2 to TRBJ2-6; 8 nucleotides match TRBD1. Germline CDR1 SGHTA, CDR2 FQGNSA. The CDR3 spans 18 residues. Trimming cost V 2 bases and J 0 bases; bases outside gene matches: 6. CDR3 amino acids: CASSLTQGAYSGANVLTF. CDR3 coding DNA: TGTGCCAGCAGCTTAACCCAGGGGGCGTACTCTGGGGCCAACGTCCTGACTTTC.

CDR3 in amino acids: CASTQDTNYGYTF. For the CDR3, the DNA is TGTGCCAGCACCCAGGACACCAACTATGGCTACACCTTC. V usage is TRBV9 and J usage is TRBJ1-2, with D perhaps TRBD1 (5 bases). V was clipped by 6 bases and J by 2 bases, with 11 bases between them. Per germline, CDR1 SGDLS and CDR2 YYNGEE. The CDR3 runs to 13 residues.

This chain joins TRBV30 and TRBJ2-7; a possible D gene is TRBD2 (6 bases). Germline CDR1 reads GTSNPN; CDR2 reads SVGIG (reference sequence). This CDR3 comprises 12 residues. The V end was cut by 2 bases, the J end by 5 bases, with 10 bases between. CDR3 residues: CAWSLLADEQYF. CDR3 nucleotide sequence: TGTGCCTGGAGTCTACTAGCAGACGAGCAGTACTTC.

The chain recombines TRBV5-1 with TRBJ1-1; tentatively, D is TRBD1 (5 bases). The CDR3 has 14 amino acids. Germline CDR1 is SGHRS and CDR2 is YFSETQ. V was cut by 0 bases and J by 7 bases, with 13 bases left in between. This CDR3 is CASSLDSVRGEAFF. CDR3 sequence (DNA): TGCGCCAGCAGCTTGGACTCGGTTAGGGGTGAAGCTTTCTTT.

The chain is built from TRBV19 and TRBJ1-5; 8 nucleotides align to TRBD1. The CDR3 covers 12 residues. Germline CDR1 is LNHDA and CDR2 is SQIVND (reference sequence). Losses at the gene ends were 8 bases for V and 9 bases for J; bases not matched to a gene: 6. CDR3 amino acids: CASDTGGMPQHF. The CDR3 DNA reads TGTGCCAGTGACACAGGGGGTATGCCCCAGCATTTT.

The chain links TRBV30 to TRBJ1-2; D is undetermined. V lost 3 bases, J lost 1 base, and 15 bases lay in between. The CDR3 has 15 residues. Germline V lookup: CDR1 GTSNPN, CDR2 SVGIG (reference sequence). The CDR3 is CAWRARGLINYGYTF. The CDR3 DNA reads as TGTGCCTGGAGAGCCCGCGGACTGATTAACTATGGCTACACCTTC. Filled out from reference TRBV30 and TRBJ1-2, the complete variable domain reads SQTIHQWPATLVQPVGSPLSLECTVEGTSNPNLYWYRQAAGRGLQLLFYSVGIGQISSEVPQNLSASRPQDRQFILSSKKLLLSDSGFYLCAWRARGLINYGYTFGSGTRLTVV.